The clone carrying this T cell receptor (beta chain) was counted many times. Antigen specificity is unknown. This entry comes from a study of CD8 T cells in ankylosing spondylitis. The study, taken as a whole, reports: The study identified a TCR beta motif of roughly eight highly homologous variants that appeared characteristic of ankylosing spondylitis blood. In synovial fluid and blood from reactive arthritis, some motif variants were previously reported. Disease-linked clones bore a CD8+ phenotype and were relatively rare in peripheral blood. From matched ankylosing spondylitis synovial fluid, disease-linked clones were reportedly recovered at significantly enriched levels.

5'-RACE, quantitative and with molecular barcodes, yielded the TCR beta libraries. One entry per CDR3 protein results from TCRdb running MiXCR on the 5' RACE reads. The sample lists a few hundred thousand distinct CDR3 sequences, approximately 7.3% occurring once. Trimming shortened V by 3 bases and J by 0 bases, and 15 bases separated the two germline ends. The length of the CDR3 is 17 residues. This receptor was identified in a male donor with ankylosing spondylitis. The sample comprised blood, either unsorted or a sorted T cell fraction (not recorded which). The genes are TRBV12-3 or TRBV12-4 and TRBJ2-1, with D maybe TRBD2 (6 bases). Written as DNA, the CDR3 is TGTGCCAGCAGTTTTAGGGGAGGAGAGAGCTCCTACAATGAGCAGTTCTTC. Translated: CASSFRGGESSYNEQFF.